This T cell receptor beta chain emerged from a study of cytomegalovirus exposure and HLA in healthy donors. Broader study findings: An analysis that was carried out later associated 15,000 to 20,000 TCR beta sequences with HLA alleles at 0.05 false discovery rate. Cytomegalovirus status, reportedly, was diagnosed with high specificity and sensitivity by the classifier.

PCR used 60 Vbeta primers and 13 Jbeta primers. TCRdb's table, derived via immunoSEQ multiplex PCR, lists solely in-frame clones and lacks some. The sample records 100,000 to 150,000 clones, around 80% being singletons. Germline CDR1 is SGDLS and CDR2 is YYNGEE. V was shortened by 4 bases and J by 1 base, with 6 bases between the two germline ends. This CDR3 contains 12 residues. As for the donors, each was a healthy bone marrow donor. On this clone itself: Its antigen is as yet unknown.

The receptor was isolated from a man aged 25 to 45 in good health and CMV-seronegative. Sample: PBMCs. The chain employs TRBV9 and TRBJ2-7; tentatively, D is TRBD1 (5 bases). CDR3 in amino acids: CASSRQSYEQYF. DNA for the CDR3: TGTGCCAGCAGCCGACAGTCCTACGAGCAGTACTTC.